A single sample gave rise to the 8 T cell receptor beta chains below, sequenced in a study of CD8+CD57+ T cells in acquired aplastic anemia. Sequencing involved patients with CD8+CD57+ cell expansion previously shown by flow cytometry. Genomic DNA, serving as template, underwent TCR beta VDJ and CDR3 profiling. One entry per CDR3 protein results from TCRdb running MiXCR on the reads. Here the sample spans around 150,000 distinct CDR3 sequences, more than 40% being singletons. Input material: sorted CD4+, CD8+, or CD8+CD57+ T cells (not recorded which) from PBMCs. These receptor sequences come from a human donor with aplastic anemia.

With regard to this clonotype: A much larger clone is a single base away; this may be a read error. In this CDR3 the conserved last residue, phenylalanine or tryptophan, is missing, so a read error is likely. The chain couples TRBV6-1 to TRBJ2-7; D gene unclear. Trimming took 3 bases from V and 3 from J, leaving 12 bases between them. This CDR3 is built from 14 residues. The germline V gene has CDR1 MNHNS and CDR2 SASEGT. The CDR3 nucleotides are TGTGCCAGCAGTGATTGGAGACAAATCTACGAGCAGTACTCC. Amino acids: CASSDWRQIYEQYS.

J is TRBJ2-7 and V is TRBV12-3 or TRBV12-4; D perhaps matches TRBD2 (6 bases). The ends were cut back, 1 base at V and 6 bases at J, with 19 bases in the middle. This CDR3 comprises 16 residues. The CDR3 spells CASSLGGGQSKGEQYF. CDR3 sequence (DNA): TGTGCCAGCAGTTTAGGAGGAGGGCAGTCGAAGGGCGAGCAGTACTTC.

This chain links TRBV9 with TRBJ2-1; 10 bases align to TRBD2. The V gene end was trimmed by 2 bases and the J gene end by 4 bases; junction bases not matched to a gene: 6. The CDR3 totals 16 residues. In germline, CDR1 is SGDLS, CDR2 YYNGEE. This CDR3 is CASSVIAGGTYNEQFF. CDR3 DNA: TGTGCCAGCAGCGTGATAGCGGGAGGTACTTACAATGAGCAGTTCTTC.

This clonotype was observed a few times. The V call is TRBV10-3, the J call TRBJ1-2; D is possibly TRBD1 (5 bases). The CDR3 sequence is 13 residues long. The germline V and J ends were trimmed by 2 bases and 4 bases, with 8 bases remaining between them. From germline, CDR1 is ENHRY and CDR2 SYGVKD. The CDR3 loop reads CAISETTGYGYTF. Here the CDR3 DNA reads TGTGCCATCAGTGAGACCACAGGCTATGGCTACACCTTC.

This clonotype was picked up many times. J is TRBJ2-7 and V is TRBV14; no clear D gene. V shed 0 bases and J shed 4 bases, with 4 bases lying between them. CDR3 length: 12 residues. Per the germline V gene, CDR1 is SGHDN and CDR2 is FVKESK. DNA for the CDR3: TGTGCCAGCAGCCAAGATTGGTACGAGCAGTACTTC. This codes for CASSQDWYEQYF.

This clonotype was observed a few times. The chain links TRBV9 to TRBJ1-3; D call uncertain. V gave up 3 bases and J gave up 0 bases, with 7 bases separating them. CDR1 is SGDLS and CDR2 is YYNGEE in the germline V gene. There are 14 residues in the CDR3. In DNA form, the CDR3 reads TGTGCCAGCAGCGCCTCGTTCTCTGGAAACACCATATATTTT. This encodes CASSASFSGNTIYF. Supplemented by reference TRBV9 and TRBJ1-3, the full variable domain reads DSGVTQTPKHLITATGQRVTLRCSPRSGDLSVYWYQQSLDQGLQFLIQYYNGEERAKGNILERFSAQQFPDLHSELNLSSLELGDSALYFCASSASFSGNTIYFGEGSWLTVV.

This clonotype was counted at least ten times. The chain carries TRBV11-2 and TRBJ2-7; 10 bases map to TRBD1. CDR1 and CDR2 from the germline V gene are SGHAT and FQNNGV. After removal of 2 bases from V and 2 bases from J, the junction contained 12 bases not matched to a gene. The CDR3 runs 18 residues. In DNA, the CDR3 is TGTGCCAGCAGCTTATATGGGACAGGGGATCTCTTTCCCTACGAGCAGTACTTC. Amino acid sequence: CASSLYGTGDLFPYEQYF.

This clonotype was picked up many times. The chain employs TRBV19 and TRBJ2-7; D is tentatively TRBD1 or TRBD2 (5 bases each). The V gene lost 1 base and the J gene lost 2 bases, with 9 bases spanning the gap. This CDR3 spans 14 amino acids. In germline, CDR1 is LNHDA, CDR2 SQIVND (reference sequence). CDR3 in DNA: TGTGCCAGTAGTATAGTCGAGGGGACCTACGAGCAGTACTTC. Amino acids: CASSIVEGTYEQYF.